Listed below are T cell receptor beta chains from one sample, sequenced in a study of CD8 T cells in Susac syndrome. One entry per CDR3 protein results from TCRdb running MiXCR on the immunoSEQ multiplex PCR reads. The sample carries approximately 110,000 distinct CDR3 sequences, more than 90% recorded once. Sequencing input: CD4+ T cells from PBMCs. The receptors shown here come from a human donor in good health. CDR3s include the opening cysteine and the closing phenylalanine or tryptophan. For some rows the clone size is stated as once, few or many, or as a class when expanded; others skip it.

j_call,clone_size,v_call,cdr3_aa
TRBJ1-5,-,TRBV20-1,CSARDPGQPQHF
TRBJ1-1,-,TRBV19,CASSSLSFPNTEAFF
TRBJ1-5,-,TRBV30,CAWSVGAINQPQHF
TRBJ2-1,once,TRBV7-2,CASSQLGGNNEQFF
TRBJ1-1,-,TRBV29-1,CSVSERAEAFF
TRBJ2-5,-,TRBV19,CASSIGGTGIGQETQYF
TRBJ1-1,-,TRBV5-4,CASSLETASEAFF
TRBJ2-1,-,TRBV9,CASSVLAVPYNEQFF
TRBJ2-7,-,TRBV7-2,CASSPRRGPYEQYF
TRBJ2-3,-,TRBV19,CASSRDRYSDTQYF
TRBJ2-1,once,TRBV29-1,CSVSQGVYEQFF
TRBJ1-2,-,TRBV7-9,CASSSLGTGDTNYGYTF
TRBJ1-1,-,TRBV10-3,CAISEAQNTEAFF
TRBJ2-3,few,TRBV19,CASSMGDTQYF
TRBJ1-1,-,TRBV24-1,CATSDFQGIDTEAFF
TRBJ2-1,-,TRBV29-1,CSVGLAGELGGF